Listed below are T cell receptor beta chains from one sample, sequenced in a study of blood T cell repertoires in COVID-19. Clones were read by immunoSEQ multiplex PCR, and TCRdb kept only the in-frame ones, dropping some. Altogether tens of thousands of clones are present, around 88% being singletons, with the ten largest covering about 17%. Sequenced input: peripheral blood. The receptor source for this set is a woman aged 55 to 70 with COVID-19, enrolled during active disease. CDR3s include the opening cysteine and the closing phenylalanine or tryptophan. A D gene is named only where the DNA matches it firmly. Size is omitted from some rows. Given values are once, few, many or a class for expanded clones.

TRBV10-3	-	TRBJ2-1	TRBD1	CAISEDRNPGGRQFF	TGTGCCATCAGTGAGGATAGAAATCCAGGGGGCAGGCAGTTCTTC
TRBV5-5	-	TRBJ1-1	-	CASSLFGGIEAFF	TGTGCCAGCAGCTTGTTTGGCGGGATTGAAGCTTTCTTT
TRBV3-1/TRBV3-2	-	TRBJ1-2	-	CASSQALSYGYTF	TGTGCCAGCAGCCAAGCACTGAGTTATGGCTACACCTTC
TRBV28	once	TRBJ1-2	-	CASSLRGYTF	TGTGCCAGCAGTTTACGGGGCTACACCTTC
TRBV6-2/TRBV6-3	-	TRBJ2-1	-	CASSTGGLPYNEQFF	TGTGCCAGCAGCACCGGCGGACTACCCTACAATGAGCAGTTCTTC
TRBV30	-	TRBJ2-7	-	CAWRQAEQYF	TGTGCCTGGAGACAGGCCGAGCAGTACTTC
TRBV2	-	TRBJ2-5	TRBD2	CASSEALRASGGETQYF	TGTGCCAGCAGTGAAGCGCTTCGGGCTAGCGGGGGGGAGACCCAGTACTTC
TRBV7-2	-	TRBJ2-7	-	CASSPPGRGPGQYF	TGTGCCAGCAGCCCTCCCGGGCGGGGTCCAGGGCAGTACTTC
TRBV4-3	-	TRBJ1-5	-	CASSQVEGSNQPQHF	TGCGCCAGCAGCCAAGTAGAGGGTAGCAATCAGCCCCAGCATTTT
TRBV30	-	TRBJ2-5	-	CAWALQETQYF	TGTGCCTGGGCCCTCCAAGAGACCCAGTACTTC
TRBV6-5	-	TRBJ2-1	TRBD1	CASRDDRDNEQFF	TGTGCCAGCAGGGATGACAGGGACAATGAGCAGTTCTTC
TRBV5-6	-	TRBJ1-1	-	CASSAYTAVIEAFF	TGTGCCAGCAGCGCGTACACAGCAGTCATTGAAGCTTTCTTT
TRBV7-2	-	TRBJ2-7	TRBD1	CASSGLRDSYEQYF	TGTGCCAGCAGCGGCCTCCGGGACAGCTACGAGCAGTACTTC
TRBV9	-	TRBJ2-7	-	CASSVAGSGVNEQYF	TGTGCCAGCAGCGTAGCTGGGTCAGGGGTCAACGAGCAGTACTTC
TRBV3-1/TRBV3-2	-	TRBJ1-4	TRBD1	CASSLTTGGVEKLFF	TGTGCCAGCAGCCTAACGACAGGGGGCGTTGAAAAACTGTTTTTT
TRBV12-3/TRBV12-4	few	TRBJ1-1	-	CASTRGGIDAFF	TGTGCCAGCACCCGTGGAGGAATCGACGCTTTCTTT
TRBV28	-	TRBJ2-2	TRBD1	CASRHTRQGETGELFF	TGTGCCAGCAGACACACTCGACAGGGGGAAACCGGGGAGCTGTTTTTT
TRBV15	once	TRBJ2-1	TRBD1	CATSTRTGINEQFF	TGTGCCACCAGCACACGGACAGGGATCAATGAGCAGTTCTTC
TRBV4-2	-	TRBJ1-1	-	CASSQVRPRNTEAFF	TGTGCCAGCAGCCAAGTAAGACCTAGAAACACTGAAGCTTTCTTT
TRBV27	-	TRBJ2-7	-	CASSPQLFPYTSGYEQYF	TGTGCCAGCAGCCCACAGCTTTTTCCCTACACTAGTGGGTACGAGCAGTACTTC
TRBV7-2	-	TRBJ1-2	-	CASSLLGALGYTF	TGTGCCAGCAGCTTGCTGGGGGCTTTGGGCTACACCTTC
TRBV5-1	-	TRBJ2-5	-	CASSLRRGETQYF	TGCGCCAGCAGCCTCCGCCGGGGTGAGACCCAGTACTTC
TRBV2	once	TRBJ2-1	-	CASSREAGLYEQFF	TGTGCCAGCAGCAGGGAGGCGGGTCTTTATGAGCAGTTCTTC
TRBV5-1	-	TRBJ1-1	-	CASSLAWASTEAFF	TGCGCCAGCAGCTTGGCCTGGGCGAGCACTGAAGCTTTCTTT
TRBV12-3/TRBV12-4	-	TRBJ2-5	-	CASSFGDGAQYF	TGTGCCAGCAGTTTCGGAGATGGAGCCCAGTACTTC
TRBV18	-	TRBJ1-4	TRBD1	CASSDLGGADEKLFF	TGTGCCAGCTCCGACCTAGGGGGCGCGGATGAAAAACTGTTTTTT
TRBV11-2	-	TRBJ2-5	-	CASSPHTQETQYF	TGTGCCAGCAGCCCCCACACCCAAGAGACCCAGTACTTC
TRBV12-2	once	TRBJ2-7	-	CASRSGATGDEQYF	TGTGCAAGTCGCTCAGGGGCGACAGGGGACGAGCAGTACTTC
TRBV10-2	-	TRBJ2-3	-	CASSESGGPGDTQYF	TGCGCCAGCAGTGAGTCGGGGGGGCCGGGGGATACGCAGTATTTT
TRBV9	-	TRBJ1-2	-	CASSVGQDYGYTF	TGTGCCAGCAGCGTAGGACAGGACTATGGCTACACCTTC
TRBV7-9	-	TRBJ1-2	TRBD1	CASSFAGQGLYGYTF	TGTGCCAGCAGCTTTGCGGGACAGGGGCTCTATGGCTACACCTTC
TRBV28	-	TRBJ2-2	TRBD1	CASSLPDRVGGELFF	TGTGCCAGCAGTTTACCGGACAGGGTTGGCGGGGAGCTGTTTTTT
TRBV7-7	-	TRBJ2-2	TRBD1	CASSPAGTGEVGELFF	TGTGCCAGCAGCCCAGCCGGGACAGGGGAGGTCGGGGAGCTGTTTTTT
TRBV7-6	-	TRBJ1-1	-	CASRRKGVTEAFF	TGTGCCAGCCGGCGAAAGGGGGTAACTGAAGCTTTCTTT
TRBV4-3	-	TRBJ2-7	-	CASSQWGPARGDYEQYF	TGCGCCAGCAGCCAATGGGGTCCGGCCAGGGGAGACTACGAGCAGTACTTC
TRBV5-5	-	TRBJ1-5	-	CASSFSLNQPQHF	TGTGCCAGCAGCTTTTCTCTCAATCAGCCCCAGCATTTT
TRBV19	-	TRBJ1-2	TRBD1	CATQRDRQNNYGYTF	TGTGCCACACAAAGGGACAGGCAAAATAACTATGGCTACACCTTC